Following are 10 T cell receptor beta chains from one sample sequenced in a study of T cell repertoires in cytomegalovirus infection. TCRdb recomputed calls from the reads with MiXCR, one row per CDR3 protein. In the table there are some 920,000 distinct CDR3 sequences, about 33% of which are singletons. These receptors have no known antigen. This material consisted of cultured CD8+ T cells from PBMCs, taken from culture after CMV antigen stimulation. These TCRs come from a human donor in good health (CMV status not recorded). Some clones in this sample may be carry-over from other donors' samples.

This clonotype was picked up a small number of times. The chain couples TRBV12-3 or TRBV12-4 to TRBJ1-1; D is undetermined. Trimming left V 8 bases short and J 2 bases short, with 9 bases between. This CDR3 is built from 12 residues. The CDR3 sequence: CASQSGNTEAFF. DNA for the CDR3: TGTGCCAGCCAGTCGGGTAACACTGAAGCTTTCTTT.

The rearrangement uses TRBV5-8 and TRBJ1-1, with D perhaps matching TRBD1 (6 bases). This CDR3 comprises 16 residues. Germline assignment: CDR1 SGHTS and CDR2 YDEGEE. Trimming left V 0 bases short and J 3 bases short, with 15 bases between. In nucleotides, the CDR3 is TGTGCCAGCAGCTTGGGTACCGGGACATTGGACACTGAAGCTTTCTTT. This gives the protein CASSLGTGTLDTEAFF.

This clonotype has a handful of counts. CDR3 residues: CASRLQGTARYGYTF. The CDR3 DNA sequence: TGCGCCAGCAGATTACAGGGGACAGCCCGCTATGGCTACACCTTC. The chain links TRBV4-1 to TRBJ1-2, with 7 bases identical to TRBD1. This CDR3 comprises 15 residues. J was trimmed by 4 bases and V by 6 bases; bases with no gene match: 11. CDR1 MGHRA and CDR2 YSYEKL come from the germline V gene.

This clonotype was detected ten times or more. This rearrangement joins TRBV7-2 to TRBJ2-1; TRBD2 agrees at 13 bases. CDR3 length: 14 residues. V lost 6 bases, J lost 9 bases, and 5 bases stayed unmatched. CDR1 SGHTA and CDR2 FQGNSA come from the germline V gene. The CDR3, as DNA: TGTGCCAGCAGTTCGGGACTAGCGGGGACTGAGCAGTTCTTC. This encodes CASSSGLAGTEQFF.

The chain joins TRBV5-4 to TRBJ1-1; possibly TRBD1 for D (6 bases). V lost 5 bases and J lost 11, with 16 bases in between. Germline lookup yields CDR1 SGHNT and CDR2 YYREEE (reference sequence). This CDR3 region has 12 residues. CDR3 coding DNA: TGTGCCAGCAGATCTACAGGGCTGGATGCTTTCTTT. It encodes CASRSTGLDAFF.

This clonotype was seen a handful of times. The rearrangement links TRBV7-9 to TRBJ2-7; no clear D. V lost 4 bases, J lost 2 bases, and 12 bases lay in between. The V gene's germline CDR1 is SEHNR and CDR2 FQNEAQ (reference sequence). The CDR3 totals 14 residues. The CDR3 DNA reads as TGTGCCAGCAGCTGGGTTAGTTCCCCCTACGAGCAGTACTTC. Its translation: CASSWVSSPYEQYF.

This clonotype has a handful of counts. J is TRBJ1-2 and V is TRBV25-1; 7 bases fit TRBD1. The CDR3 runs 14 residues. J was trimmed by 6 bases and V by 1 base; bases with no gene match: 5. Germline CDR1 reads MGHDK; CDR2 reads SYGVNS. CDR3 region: CASSELGTVDGYTF. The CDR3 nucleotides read TGTGCCAGCAGTGAATTGGGGACAGTAGATGGCTACACCTTC.

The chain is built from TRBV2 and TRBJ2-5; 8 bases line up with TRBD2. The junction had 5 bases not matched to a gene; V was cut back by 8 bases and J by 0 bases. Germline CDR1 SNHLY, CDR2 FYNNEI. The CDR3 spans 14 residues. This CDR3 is CASLSRGDQETQYF. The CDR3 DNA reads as TGTGCCAGCCTCTCGCGGGGGGACCAAGAGACCCAGTACTTC.

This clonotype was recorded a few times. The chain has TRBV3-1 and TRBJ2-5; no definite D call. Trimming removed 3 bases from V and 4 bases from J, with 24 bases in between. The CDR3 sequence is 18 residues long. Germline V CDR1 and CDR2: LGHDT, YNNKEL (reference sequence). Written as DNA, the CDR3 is TGTGCCAGCAGCCAGGGCAGCACGGGCTTTCTGACCAGAGAGACCCAGTACTTC. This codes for CASSQGSTGFLTRETQYF.

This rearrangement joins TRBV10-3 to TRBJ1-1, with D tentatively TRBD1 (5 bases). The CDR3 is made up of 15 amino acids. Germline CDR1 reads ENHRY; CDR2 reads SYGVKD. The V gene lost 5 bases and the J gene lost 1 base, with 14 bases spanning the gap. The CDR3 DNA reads TGTGCCATCAGTAGACGGGACGGGCCGAACACTGAAGCTTTCTTT. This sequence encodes CAISRRDGPNTEAFF.